These 19 T cell receptor beta chains were all obtained from the same sample, sequenced in a study of CD8+ T cells in alopecia areata (dated by TCRdb to the late 2010s). Library preparation was by the immunoSEQ multiplex PCR assay. For TCR sequencing, RNA was extracted from every sample and reverse transcribed into cDNA to serve as template. This immuneACCESS table, as held by TCRdb, lists in-frame sequences with V and J called but not all clones. Of the missing ones, under half trace to an unresolved V gene in checked studies; the others have no known cause. For this sample the table gives about 190,000 clones, of which more than 55% were detected only once. The ten largest clones add up to roughly 0.67% of the sample. The time point label of this sample denotes: around 28 days on oral tofacitinib. Sample treatment or condition, as interpreted from the label and publication: oral pan-JAK inhibitor, 5-10 mg twice daily.

Sample: CD4+ T cells sorted from blood, taken at week 4, from a patient treated with tofacitinib. The source of these receptors is a human donor with alopecia areata.

The chain is built from TRBV29-1 and TRBJ1-1, with D perhaps TRBD1 (5 bases). The V gene lost 6 bases and the J gene lost 1 base, with 9 bases spanning the gap. The CDR3 runs 12 residues. Germline V gives CDR1 SQVTM, CDR2 ANQGSEA. CDR3 sequence: CSVGTGNTEAFF. The CDR3 DNA sequence: TGCAGCGTGGGGACGGGGAACACTGAAGCTTTCTTT.

This clone has a single count. This CDR3 is CASRFNEQFF. CDR3 sequence (DNA): TGTGCCAGCAGATTCAATGAGCAGTTCTTC. The chain employs TRBV6-6 and TRBJ2-1; no firm D call. Trimming removed 6 bases from V and 6 bases from J, with 3 bases in between. CDR1 is MNHNY, CDR2 SVGAGI, per germline (reference sequence). CDR3 length: 10 amino acids.

The V gene is TRBV29-1, the J gene TRBJ1-2, with a weak D call TRBD1 (5 bases). The CDR3 is 15 amino acids. Trimming removed 6 bases from V and 0 bases from J, with 17 bases in between. Germline V gene lookup returns CDR1 SQVTM and CDR2 ANQGSEA. Here the CDR3 reads CSVLARDPANYGYTF. In DNA, the CDR3 is TGCAGCGTCCTCGCCAGGGACCCGGCTAACTATGGCTACACCTTC.

V usage is TRBV20-1 and J usage is TRBJ1-5; D is uncertain. The ends were cut back, 4 bases at V and 7 bases at J, with 5 bases in the middle. The CDR3 is 10 residues long. Germline assignment: CDR1 DFQATT and CDR2 SNEGSKA (reference sequence). The CDR3 loop is CSAIGQPQHF. The CDR3 nucleotides are TGCAGTGCTATCGGGCAGCCCCAGCATTTT.

V gene TRBV5-1 combines with J gene TRBJ2-7; TRBD2 might be the D (6 bases). CDR1 is SGHRS and CDR2 is YFSETQ in the germline V gene. This CDR3 contains 15 residues. Trimming stripped 0 bases from V and 2 bases from J, with 12 bases between. DNA of the CDR3: TGCGCCAGCAGCTTGGCCCCGGGGGATGCCTACGAGCAGTACTTC. Translation: CASSLAPGDAYEQYF.

This clone was seen only once. This chain uses TRBV10-3 with TRBJ2-5, with D perhaps given as TRBD1 or TRBD2 (5 bases each). Germline V gene data show CDR1 as ENHRY and CDR2 as SYGVKD. V lost 2 bases and J 4 bases, leaving 17 bases between the germline ends. CDR3 size: 16 residues. The CDR3 sequence is CAISEEGPVGGETQYF. In nucleotides, the CDR3 is TGTGCCATCAGTGAGGAGGGCCCGGTTGGGGGAGAGACCCAGTACTTC.

This clone was detected only a few times. In the same sample, other DNA sequences code for this CDR3. The chain links TRBV29-1 to TRBJ2-7; 7 nucleotides agree with TRBD2. V lost 6 bases and J lost 2; bases outside the gene matches: 4. Looked up from germline, CDR1 is SQVTM and CDR2 is ANQGSEA. This CDR3 is 12 amino acids long. The chain's CDR3 is CSVASGPYEQYF. CDR3 nucleotide sequence: TGCAGCGTGGCTAGCGGCCCCTACGAGCAGTACTTC.

The V and J genes are TRBV6-5 and TRBJ1-3; D is undetermined. The CDR3 has 15 residues. The V gene's germline CDR1 is MNHEY and CDR2 SVGAGI. V shed 6 bases and J shed 4 bases, with 16 bases lying between them. CDR3 in DNA: TGTGCCAGCAGACCACACTCTAGTAGAGGAAACACCATATATTTT. Translated: CASRPHSSRGNTIYF.

This clone occurred a few times. This rearrangement joins TRBV29-1 to TRBJ2-5; D gene ambiguous. This CDR3 region has 10 residues. Germline CDR1 SQVTM, CDR2 ANQGSEA. Trimming took off 7 bases at V and 9 bases at J, with 12 bases between the two ends. The CDR3 loop is CSGTIPPQYF. CDR3 bases: TGCAGCGGAACGATACCACCCCAGTACTTC.

The chain recombines TRBV29-1 with TRBJ1-2, with D hard to call. Trimming removed 5 bases at V and 2 bases at J, with 6 bases between. The CDR3 runs 11 residues. CDR1 and CDR2 from the germline V gene are SQVTM and ANQGSEA. Here the CDR3 reads CSVMTNYGYTF. CDR3 coding DNA: TGCAGCGTTATGACAAACTATGGCTACACCTTC.

This clone was observed a handful of times. J is TRBJ2-1 and V is TRBV11-2, with no clear D. The V gene's germline CDR1 is SGHAT and CDR2 FQNNGV. The CDR3 is 11 amino acids. Trimming stripped 5 bases from V and 9 bases from J, with 8 bases between. Written as DNA, the CDR3 is TGTGCCAGCAGCCGAGGCGCTGAGCAGTTCTTC. Residues: CASSRGAEQFF.

J is TRBJ2-5 and V is TRBV7-2; 12 positions match TRBD2. This CDR3 has 16 residues. V lost 5 bases to trimming and J lost 5 bases; unmatched junction nucleotides: 9. The germline V gene has CDR1 SGHTA and CDR2 FQGNSA. This CDR3 reads CASSPLTSGRSETQYF. Here the CDR3 DNA reads TGTGCCAGCAGCCCCCTGACTAGCGGGAGATCTGAGACCCAGTACTTC.

The gene calls are TRBV20-1 and TRBJ2-7, with 9 positions matching TRBD1. J gave up 7 bases and V 6 bases, and 4 bases lay outside the gene matches. The CDR3 is made up of 11 amino acids. CDR1 and CDR2 (germline): DFQATT, SNEGSKA (reference sequence). CDR3 in DNA: TGCAGTGCCCACAGGGGGCGAGAGCAGTACTTC. It is translated as CSAHRGREQYF.

This clone was counted a few times. The chain employs TRBV19 and TRBJ2-5, with a weak D call TRBD1 (5 bases). This CDR3 contains 16 residues. The V gene lost 4 bases and the J gene lost 5 bases, with 20 bases spanning the gap. Germline assignment: CDR1 LNHDA and CDR2 SQIVND (reference sequence). The CDR3 nucleotides are TGTGCCAGTAGTACCTACCACTGGGGCCCTGGGGAGACCCAGTACTTC. Amino acid sequence: CASSTYHWGPGETQYF.

The V and J genes are TRBV30 and TRBJ1-1; 7 bases are a match to TRBD1. This CDR3 is built from 13 residues. Germline V gene lookup returns CDR1 GTSNPN and CDR2 SVGIG (reference sequence). Trimming removed 2 bases from V and 8 bases from J; junction bases left unmatched: 8. The CDR3 here is CAWSPNRDREAFF. The CDR3 nucleotides are TGTGCCTGGAGTCCCAACCGGGACAGAGAAGCTTTCTTT.

This clone was observed a few times. The rearrangement uses TRBV6-6 and TRBJ2-1; 7 bases are a match to TRBD2. Germline CDR1 MNHNY, CDR2 SVGAGI (reference sequence). Trimming cost V 6 bases and J 3 bases; bases outside gene matches: 5. This CDR3 region has 14 residues. In nucleotides, the CDR3 is TGTGCCAGCAGCCAAGGACTAGTCTACAATGAGCAGTTCTTC. Amino acids: CASSQGLVYNEQFF.

The chain joins TRBV7-9 to TRBJ2-1; D not resolved. Germline V gene data show CDR1 as SEHNR and CDR2 as FQNEAQ (reference sequence). The CDR3 is 12 amino acids. V was pared by 5 bases and J by 9 bases, with 11 bases between. CDR3: CASSPQMVEQFF. For the CDR3, the DNA is TGTGCCAGCAGCCCCCAAATGGTTGAGCAGTTCTTC.

V usage is TRBV18 and J usage is TRBJ2-3; D gene ambiguous. Germline values: CDR1 KGHSH, CDR2 LQKENI. V lost 3 bases, J lost 6 bases, and 13 bases lay in between. This CDR3 region has 14 residues. The CDR3 is CASSPRVEGDTQYF. CDR3 bases: TGTGCCAGCTCACCCCGGGTTGAAGGGGATACGCAGTATTTT.

The chain uses TRBV29-1 and TRBJ1-2; D not resolved. Trimming took 7 bases from V and 2 from J, leaving 8 bases between them. CDR1 is SQVTM and CDR2 is ANQGSEA in the germline V gene. The length of the CDR3 is 11 residues. The CDR3 loop reads CSASGNYGYTF. In DNA form, the CDR3 reads TGCAGCGCCTCCGGGAACTATGGCTACACCTTC. The full variable domain, with the rest looked up from reference TRBV29-1 and TRBJ1-2, is SAVISQKPSRDICQRGTSLTIQCQVDSQVTMMFWYRQQPGQSLTLIATANQGSEATYESGFVIDKFPISRPNLTFSTLTVSNMSPEDSSIYLCSASGNYGYTFGSGTRLTVV.